This T cell receptor beta chain was sequenced for a study of OX40 agonist ivuxolimab in advanced cancers. Study summary: Treatment of patients was with ivuxolimab, an agonistic anti-OX40 (CD134) antibody. Patients achieving partial responses numbered three: one hepatocellular carcinoma case and two cutaneous melanoma cases. Study observations and caveats: Normalized T-cell clonal expansion was also low in a subset of nonresponders. Those patients achieving a partial response at 0.1-3.0 mg/kg showed among the lowest clonal expansion.

Repertoires were generated with immunoSEQ multiplex PCR, while TCRdb's copy carries only in-frame clones and drops some. This sample yields approximately 60,000 clones, of which 91% are seen a single time; more than 9.5% belongs to the top ten. This clone was counted once. The antigen remains unidentified. Source: CD4+ or CD8+ T cells sorted from blood, taken in a trial of the OX40 agonist ivuxolimab. The receptor was isolated from an adult with an advanced solid tumor such as melanoma, head and neck, liver or kidney cancer.

The CDR3 spells CASSLFLADPQETQYF. The CDR3, as DNA: TGTGCCAGCAGCTTGTTCCTAGCGGATCCCCAAGAGACCCAGTACTTC. The genes are TRBV5-6 and TRBJ2-5; TRBD2 matches at 7 bases. Unmatched junction bases numbered 7, after V lost 1 base and J lost 1 base. CDR1 and CDR2 (germline): SGHDT, YYEEEE. The CDR3 totals 16 residues. The full variable domain, rest sourced from reference TRBV5-6 and TRBJ2-5, is DAGVTQSPTHLIKTRGQQVTLRCSPKSGHDTVSWYQQALGQGPQFIFQYYEEEERQRGNFPDRFSGHQFPNYSSELNVNALLLGDSALYLCASSLFLADPQETQYFGPGTRLLVL.